One and the same sample provided the 14 T cell receptor beta chains below, sequenced in a study of T cell responses to AZD1222 COVID-19 vaccine. Generated by immunoSEQ multiplex PCR, the TCRdb table keeps only in-frame clones and is missing some. The sample holds about 97,000 clones; roughly 90% are singletons and the top ten take about 7.8%. The source material was peripheral blood, sampled on day 0 of AZD1222 vaccination. Source of these receptors: an adult in good health.

This chain joins TRBV5-1 and TRBJ2-1; 9 positions agree with TRBD2. The CDR3 is 13 residues long. After removal of 4 bases from V and 4 bases from J, the junction contained 0 bases not matched to a gene. Looked up from germline, CDR1 is SGHRS and CDR2 is YFSETQ. The DNA for the CDR3 is TGCGCCAGCAGCACTAGCGGGTACAATGAGCAGTTCTTC. Translated: CASSTSGYNEQFF.

This chain uses TRBV19 with TRBJ1-5, with D unresolved. This CDR3 is built from 17 residues. V was pared by 5 bases and J by 6 bases, with 23 bases between. CDR1 and CDR2 from the germline V gene are LNHDA and SQIVND (reference sequence). CDR3 nucleotide sequence: TGTGCCAGTAGTTGGTCCCCCGCAGGAGGAGTGGGTCAGCCCCAGCATTTT. Its translation: CASSWSPAGGVGQPQHF.

The chain recombines TRBV18 with TRBJ2-2, with D uncertain. Germline lookup yields CDR1 KGHSH and CDR2 LQKENI. This CDR3 contains 16 residues. V gave up 3 bases and J gave up 3 bases, with 14 bases separating them. For the CDR3, the DNA is TGTGCCAGCTCACCGCTTGATCCCGCGGACACCGGGGAGCTGTTTTTT. Translation gives CASSPLDPADTGELFF.

The chain couples TRBV3-1 (or the pseudogene TRBV3-2) to TRBJ1-2, with 10 bases identical to TRBD1. V trimming: 1 base; J trimming: 4 bases; junction bases outside the gene matches: 3. The CDR3 contains 15 residues. Germline V gene sequence: CDR1 LGHDT, CDR2 YNNKEL (reference sequence). For the CDR3, the DNA is TGTGCCAGCAGCCAAGGGGACAGGGGTGTCTATGGCTACACCTTC. Protein product: CASSQGDRGVYGYTF.

The chain carries TRBV28 and TRBJ1-4; 11 nucleotides agree with TRBD1. The CDR3 contains 14 residues. V was clipped by 4 bases and J by 7 bases; unmatched bases: 2. Per the germline V gene, CDR1 is MDHEN and CDR2 is SYDVKM. The CDR3 sequence: CASSWTGGGEKLFF. The CDR3 nucleotides read TGTGCCAGCAGTTGGACAGGGGGCGGTGAAAAACTGTTTTTT.

The V and J genes are TRBV29-1 and TRBJ1-2; 8 positions match TRBD1. The CDR3 totals 13 residues. Germline CDR1 and CDR2: SQVTM and ANQGSEA. CDR3 sequence: CTTWGQEKGGYTF. The CDR3 DNA is TGCACCACGTGGGGACAGGAGAAGGGTGGCTACACCTTC.

The rearrangement joins TRBV5-8 to TRBJ1-1; 7 bases are a match to TRBD1. Germline CDR1 and CDR2: SGHTS and YDEGEE. Germline trimming cut 0 bases from V and 1 base from J; bases unmatched to any gene: 6. The CDR3 spans 16 residues. The DNA for the CDR3 is TGTGCCAGCAGCTTGGTCCCCGGACAGGCGAACACTGAAGCTTTCTTT. Protein: CASSLVPGQANTEAFF.

V usage is TRBV25-1 and J usage is TRBJ1-4; TRBD1 might be the D (5 bases). This CDR3 spans 15 amino acids. CDR1 and CDR2 (germline): MGHDK, SYGVNS. The V and J ends lost 1 base and 6 bases respectively, with 12 bases between them. The CDR3 coding sequence is TGTGCCAGCAGTGAATCTATCGGGGGTTATGAAAAACTGTTTTTT. Encoded protein: CASSESIGGYEKLFF.

The chain is built from TRBV28 and TRBJ2-7; TRBD2 matches at 10 bases. Per germline, CDR1 MDHEN and CDR2 SYDVKM. The CDR3 length is 15 residues. With V trimmed by 7 bases and J by 7 bases, 13 bases remained unmatched. CDR3 region: CASIQRGGFGGEQYF. The CDR3 DNA reads TGTGCCAGCATCCAGCGGGGGGGCTTCGGTGGAGAGCAGTACTTC.

A few counts support this clone. The chain links TRBV2 to TRBJ2-5; TRBD1 agrees at 12 bases. J gave up 3 bases and V 3 bases, and 5 bases lay outside the gene matches. The CDR3 is 16 residues long. Germline V gene sequence: CDR1 SNHLY, CDR2 FYNNEI. The DNA for the CDR3 is TGTGCCAGCAGTGAGAGGGACAGGGGGCGCGAAGAGACCCAGTACTTC. Its translation is CASSERDRGREETQYF. The full variable domain, in which reference TRBV2 and TRBJ2-5 provide the parts outside the CDR3, is EPEVTQTPSHQVTQMGQEVILRCVPISNHLYFYWYRQILGQKVEFLVSFYNNEISEKSEIFDDQFSVERPDGSNFTLKIRSTKLEDSAMYFCASSERDRGREETQYFGPGTRLLVL.

The V call is TRBV5-5, the J call TRBJ1-1; possibly TRBD1 for D (6 bases). Trimming took off 4 bases at V and 4 bases at J, with 11 bases between the two ends. CDR3 length equals 13 residues. The germline V gene encodes CDR1 SGHKS and CDR2 YYEKEE (reference sequence). The CDR3 spells CASSPQGTTEAFF. DNA for the CDR3: TGTGCCAGCAGCCCCCAGGGGACCACTGAAGCTTTCTTT.

This rearrangement joins TRBV20-1 to TRBJ1-1; 8 nucleotides line up with TRBD1. The V segment lost 6 bases and the J segment 11 bases; nucleotides outside the gene matches: 8. CDR1 and CDR2 (germline): DFQATT, SNEGSKA (reference sequence). The length of the CDR3 is 11 residues. CDR3 DNA sequence: TGCAGTGCGATGACAGGGGAATTGGCTTTCTTT. Encoded protein: CSAMTGELAFF.

This clone has only one observation. The chain recombines TRBV5-1 with TRBJ1-2; tentative D call: TRBD1 (5 bases). Trimming took off 2 bases at V and 7 bases at J, with 12 bases between the two ends. This CDR3 contains 13 residues. Germline V lookup: CDR1 SGHRS, CDR2 YFSETQ. CDR3 nucleotides: TGCGCCAGCAGCTTTCACGGGGCGTCTGGCTACACCTTC. It encodes CASSFHGASGYTF. Complete variable domain (other parts from reference TRBV5-1 and TRBJ1-2): KAGVTQTPRYLIKTRGQQVTLSCSPISGHRSVSWYQQTPGQGLQFLFEYFSETQRNKGNFPGRFSGRQFSNSRSEMNVSTLELGDSALYLCASSFHGASGYTFGSGTRLTVV.

The chain carries TRBV27 and TRBJ1-6, with D possibly TRBD1 on 6 matching bases. The CDR3 spans 15 residues. The V gene lost 6 bases and the J gene lost 6 bases, with 15 bases spanning the gap. Germline values: CDR1 MNHEY, CDR2 SMNVEV (reference sequence). CDR3 residues: CASSLQGSSNSPLHF. The CDR3, as DNA: TGTGCCAGCAGCCTACAGGGATCAAGTAATTCACCCCTCCACTTT.